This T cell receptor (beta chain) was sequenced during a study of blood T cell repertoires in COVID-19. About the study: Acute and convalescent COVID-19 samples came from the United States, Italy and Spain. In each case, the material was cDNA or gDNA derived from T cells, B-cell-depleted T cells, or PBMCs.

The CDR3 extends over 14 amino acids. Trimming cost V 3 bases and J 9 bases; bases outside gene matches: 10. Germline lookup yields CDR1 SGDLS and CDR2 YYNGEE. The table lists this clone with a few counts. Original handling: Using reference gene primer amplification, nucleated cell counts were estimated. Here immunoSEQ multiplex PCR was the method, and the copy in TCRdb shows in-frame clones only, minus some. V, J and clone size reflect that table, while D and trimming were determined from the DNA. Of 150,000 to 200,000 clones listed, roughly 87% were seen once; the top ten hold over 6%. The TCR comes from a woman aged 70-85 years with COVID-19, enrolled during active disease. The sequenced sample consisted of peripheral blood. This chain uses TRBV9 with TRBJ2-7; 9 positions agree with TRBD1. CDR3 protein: CASSEPGTGTRQYF. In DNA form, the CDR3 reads TGTGCCAGCAGCGAGCCCGGGACAGGGACACGGCAGTACTTC.